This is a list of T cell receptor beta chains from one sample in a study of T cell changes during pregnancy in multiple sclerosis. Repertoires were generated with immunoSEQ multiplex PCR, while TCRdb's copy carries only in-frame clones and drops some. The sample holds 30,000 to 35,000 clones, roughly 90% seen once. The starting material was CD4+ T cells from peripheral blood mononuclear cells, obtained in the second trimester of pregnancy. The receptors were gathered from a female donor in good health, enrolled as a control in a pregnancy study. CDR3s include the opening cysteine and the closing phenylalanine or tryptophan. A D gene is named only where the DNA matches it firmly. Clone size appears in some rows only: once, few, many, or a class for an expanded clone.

cdr3_aa: CASSQGGQGTYEQYF
cdr3_nt: TGTGCCAGCAGCCAGGGGGGACAGGGCACCTACGAGCAGTACTTC
v_call: TRBV5-4
clone_size: -
j_call: TRBJ2-7
d_call: TRBD1

cdr3_aa: CASTSLRGPGNTIYF
cdr3_nt: TGTGCCAGCACCTCTCTCAGAGGCCCTGGAAACACCATATATTTT
v_call: TRBV6-1
clone_size: -
j_call: TRBJ1-3
d_call: -

cdr3_aa: CASSPRTGQGRRHF
cdr3_nt: TGTGCCAGCTCACCTCGTACGGGACAGGGTAGGAGGCATTTT
v_call: TRBV18
clone_size: -
j_call: TRBJ1-5
d_call: TRBD1

cdr3_aa: CSVEGKREVYNEQFF
cdr3_nt: TGCAGCGTTGAAGGAAAGCGGGAGGTGTACAATGAGCAGTTCTTC
v_call: TRBV29-1
clone_size: -
j_call: TRBJ2-1
d_call: TRBD2

cdr3_aa: CASSNQATYEQYF
cdr3_nt: TGTGCCAGTAGTAATCAGGCCACCTACGAGCAGTACTTC
v_call: TRBV19
clone_size: -
j_call: TRBJ2-7
d_call: -

cdr3_aa: CASSVSGSRETQYF
cdr3_nt: TGTGCCAGCAGCGTGAGCGGGAGTCGTGAGACCCAGTACTTC
v_call: TRBV9
clone_size: once
j_call: TRBJ2-5
d_call: TRBD2

cdr3_aa: CATQASGTSSYEQYF
cdr3_nt: TGTGCCACCCAAGCGAGCGGAACTAGCTCCTACGAGCAGTACTTC
v_call: TRBV19
clone_size: -
j_call: TRBJ2-7
d_call: -

cdr3_aa: CAWSVRRQDTQYF
cdr3_nt: TGTGCCTGGAGTGTACGGCGGCAAGATACGCAGTATTTT
v_call: TRBV30
clone_size: -
j_call: TRBJ2-3
d_call: -

cdr3_aa: CASSLRETGVNEKLFF
cdr3_nt: TGTGCCAGCAGCTTACGAGAGACAGGGGTGAATGAAAAACTGTTTTTT
v_call: TRBV7-9
clone_size: -
j_call: TRBJ1-4
d_call: TRBD1

cdr3_aa: CASSFRQSPNTGELFF
cdr3_nt: TGTGCCAGCAGCTTCCGACAGAGCCCGAACACCGGGGAGCTGTTTTTT
v_call: TRBV5-4
clone_size: -
j_call: TRBJ2-2
d_call: -

cdr3_aa: CSVARQTEAFF
cdr3_nt: TGCAGCGTTGCCAGGCAGACCGAAGCTTTCTTT
v_call: TRBV29-1
clone_size: few
j_call: TRBJ1-1
d_call: -

cdr3_aa: CASSFRGGGHYNEQFF
cdr3_nt: TGCGCCAGCAGCTTCAGAGGGGGAGGGCACTACAATGAGCAGTTCTTC
v_call: TRBV5-1
clone_size: -
j_call: TRBJ2-1
d_call: -

cdr3_aa: CASSLDRDPTGELFF
cdr3_nt: TGTGCCAGCAGCTTGGACAGGGACCCAACCGGGGAGCTGTTTTTT
v_call: TRBV7-2
clone_size: -
j_call: TRBJ2-2
d_call: TRBD1

cdr3_aa: CSVAPTGLMTEAFF
cdr3_nt: TGCAGCGTCGCACCAACAGGGCTCATGACTGAAGCTTTCTTT
v_call: TRBV29-1
clone_size: -
j_call: TRBJ1-1
d_call: -

cdr3_aa: CASRRTELNTEAFF
cdr3_nt: TGTGCCAGCAGGAGGACAGAGCTAAACACTGAAGCTTTCTTT
v_call: TRBV2
clone_size: -
j_call: TRBJ1-1
d_call: -

cdr3_aa: CASSLDGTGDYEQYF
cdr3_nt: TGTGCCAGCAGCCTAGACGGGACGGGAGATTACGAGCAGTACTTC
v_call: TRBV5-5
clone_size: once
j_call: TRBJ2-7
d_call: -